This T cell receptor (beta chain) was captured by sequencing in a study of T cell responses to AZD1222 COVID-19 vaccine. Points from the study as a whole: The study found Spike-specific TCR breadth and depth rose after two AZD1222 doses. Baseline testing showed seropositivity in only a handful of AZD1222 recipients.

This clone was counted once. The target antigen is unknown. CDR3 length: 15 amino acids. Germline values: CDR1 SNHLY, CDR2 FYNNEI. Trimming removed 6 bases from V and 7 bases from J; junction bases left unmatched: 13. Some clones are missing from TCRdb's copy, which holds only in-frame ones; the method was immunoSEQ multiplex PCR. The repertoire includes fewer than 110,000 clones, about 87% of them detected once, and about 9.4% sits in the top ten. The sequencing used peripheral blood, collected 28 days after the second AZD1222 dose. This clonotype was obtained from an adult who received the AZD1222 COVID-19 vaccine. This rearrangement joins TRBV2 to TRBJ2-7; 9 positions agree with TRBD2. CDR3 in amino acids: CASSAQTSGGTEQYF. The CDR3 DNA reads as TGTGCCAGCAGCGCTCAGACTAGCGGAGGAACGGAGCAGTACTTC.